These T cell receptor beta chains were read from a single sample in a study of cytomegalovirus exposure and HLA in healthy donors. The table came from immunoSEQ multiplex PCR; TCRdb's copy has only in-frame clones and leaves some out. The sample lists 110,000 or so clones, 78% occurring once. Material for sequencing was PBMCs. These TCRs come from a male donor in good health and CMV-seronegative. CDR3s include the opening cysteine and the closing phenylalanine or tryptophan. A D gene is named only where the DNA matches it firmly. Clone size is shown for a subset of rows, as once, few, many or a class of expanded clone.

CASFRDGGARTDTQYF TGTGCCAGCTTCCGAGATGGAGGGGCCCGCACAGATACGCAGTATTTT TRBJ2-3 TRBV5-4 NA NA
CASSAGGGGNYGYTF TGTGCCAGCTCAGCAGGCGGGGGAGGAAATTATGGCTACACCTTC TRBJ1-2 TRBV18 NA NA
CASSLDAGYYEQYF TGTGCCAGCAGCTTAGATGCAGGATACTACGAGCAGTACTTC TRBJ2-7 TRBV11-2 NA NA
CASSISNSGANVLTF TGCGCCAGCAGCATCTCTAACTCTGGGGCCAACGTCCTGACTTTC TRBJ2-6 TRBV5-1 NA NA
CASSPTRDSNRGYTF TGTGCCAGCTCACCGACACGGGACAGCAATAGGGGCTACACCTTC TRBJ1-2 TRBV18 NA TRBD1
CASSLGTGGFTEAFF TGCGCCAGCAGCTTGGGGACAGGGGGGTTCACTGAAGCTTTCTTT TRBJ1-1 TRBV5-1 NA TRBD1
CASSMTGSTYEQYF TGTGCCAGTAGTATGACAGGGAGTACCTACGAGCAGTACTTC TRBJ2-7 TRBV19 NA TRBD1
CASSEQGRTGELFF TGTGCCAGCAGTGAACAGGGGCGGACCGGGGAGCTGTTTTTT TRBJ2-2 TRBV2 NA NA
CASSQSSLGTDTQYF TGTGCCAGCAGCCAGTCCTCCCTGGGCACAGATACGCAGTATTTT TRBJ2-3 TRBV11-3 few NA
CATARRGTRIEQYF TGTGCCACCGCCAGACGCGGGACTAGAATCGAGCAGTACTTC TRBJ2-7 TRBV6-1 NA TRBD2
CASSSPPRSYNEQFF TGTGCCAGCAGCTCCCCTCCCCGCTCCTACAATGAGCAGTTCTTC TRBJ2-1 TRBV5-6 NA NA
CASSRLDATNEKLFF TGTGCCAGCAGTAGACTAGATGCAACTAATGAAAAACTGTTTTTT TRBJ1-4 TRBV27 once NA
CASSSPGGEFDEQYF TGCGCCAGCAGCTCCCCGGGGGGTGAATTTGACGAGCAGTACTTC TRBJ2-7 TRBV5-1 NA TRBD2
CASSALQGAEAFF TGTGCCAGCAGCGCCTTACAGGGCGCGGAAGCTTTCTTT TRBJ1-1 TRBV11-3 NA NA
CASSVTKRPYNEQFF TGTGCCAGCAGTGTGACGAAGCGGCCCTACAATGAGCAGTTCTTC TRBJ2-1 TRBV7-9 NA NA
CASSSAGKGEQFF TGCGCCAGCAGTTCGGCCGGGAAGGGTGAGCAGTTCTTC TRBJ2-1 TRBV10-1 NA NA
CASSLAFSVRGEGNEQFF TGTGCCAGCAGCTTGGCTTTCAGCGTCAGGGGTGAGGGCAATGAGCAGTTCTTC TRBJ2-1 TRBV5-4 NA NA
CASKWTGDIDTQYF TGTGCCAGCAAATGGACAGGGGATATAGATACGCAGTATTTT TRBJ2-3 TRBV6-1 few TRBD1
CASGGQGQGETQYF TGTGCCAGCGGGGGACAGGGGCAGGGGGAGACCCAGTACTTC TRBJ2-5 TRBV2 NA TRBD1
CASSYTSGRSEQFF TGTGCCAGCAGTTATACTAGCGGGAGGAGTGAGCAGTTCTTC TRBJ2-1 TRBV28 NA TRBD2
CASSSPGLAGGNPYEQYF TGTGCCAGCAGCTCCCCGGGACTAGCGGGAGGCAACCCCTACGAGCAGTACTTC TRBJ2-7 TRBV7-9 NA TRBD2
CASSYKRPNTGELFF TGTGCCAGCAGTTACAAGAGGCCGAACACCGGGGAGCTGTTTTTT TRBJ2-2 TRBV6-6 few NA
CASSAGGTGSTDTQYF TGTGCCAGCAGCGCCGGGGGGACAGGGAGCACAGATACGCAGTATTTT TRBJ2-3 TRBV9 NA TRBD1
CASSLALVSKTRETQYF TGTGCCAGCAGCTTAGCATTGGTCTCCAAGACGCGGGAGACCCAGTACTTC TRBJ2-5 TRBV7-6 NA NA
CAWSGRDRGRRGAYTEAFF TGTGCCTGGAGTGGCCGGGACAGGGGGCGCAGGGGGGCGTACACTGAAGCTTTCTTT TRBJ1-1 TRBV30 NA TRBD1
CASSQTLTGAGNTIYF TGTGCCAGCAGCCAAACTCTGACAGGGGCTGGAAACACCATATATTTT TRBJ1-3 TRBV5-6 NA TRBD1
CAWSQTGSGNTIYF TGTGCCTGGAGTCAGACAGGGTCTGGAAACACCATATATTTT TRBJ1-3 TRBV30 NA TRBD1